Following are 28 T cell receptor beta chains from one sample sequenced in a study of human T cells and chemical hapten exposure. One entry per CDR3 protein results from TCRdb running MiXCR on the RACE reads. The sample consists of approximately 52,000 distinct CDR3 sequences, 8.5% to 10% of them appearing once. Documented time point: pre-sensitization, week 0. Treatment here: therapeutic diphenylcyclopropenone sensitization with weekly scalp DPC. Material: whole blood, obtained in connection with sensitization to the hapten diphenylcyclopropenone (DPC). The receptors stem from a woman in her forties with alopecia areata. Some clones in this sample may be carry-over from other donors' samples.

This clonotype was picked up many times. The chain uses TRBV29-1 and TRBJ2-1; D may be TRBD2 (6 bases). The V end was cut by 2 bases, the J end by 13 bases, with 12 bases between. From germline, CDR1 is SQVTM and CDR2 ANQGSEA. This CDR3 has 11 amino acids. The CDR3 loop reads CSVEPAGTQFF. CDR3 DNA: TGCAGCGTTGAACCTGCCGGGACTCAGTTCTTC.

This clonotype has a count of ten or more. The chain links TRBV11-2 to TRBJ2-1; possible D gene TRBD2, 7 bases. The CDR3 length is 15 residues. V gave up 3 bases and J gave up 7 bases, with 16 bases separating them. Germline lookup yields CDR1 SGHAT and CDR2 FQNNGV. CDR3 nucleotides: TGTGCCAGCAGCTTGGCGCGGGGGCCCCTTAATGAGCAGTTCTTC. Its protein is CASSLARGPLNEQFF.

This clonotype was counted a few times. This chain uses TRBV11-2 with TRBJ2-1; TRBD2 matches 9 bases. The CDR3 has 16 residues. CDR1 is SGHAT, CDR2 FQNNGV, per germline. V lost 5 bases and J lost 4; bases outside the gene matches: 9. CDR3 bases: TGTGCCAGCAGCCTGGGGACTAGCTCGGTGTACAATGAGCAGTTCTTC. It is translated as CASSLGTSSVYNEQFF.

This clonotype was observed a handful of times. The rearrangement links TRBV6-2 or TRBV6-3 to TRBJ2-3; TRBD2 might be the D (5 bases). The CDR3 is 13 residues long. V gave up 7 bases and J gave up 5 bases, with 13 bases separating them. Germline V gene lookup returns CDR1 MNHEY and CDR2 SVGEGT. CDR3 nucleotides: TGTGCCAGCACCAAGGACGGGGTAGATACGCAGTATTTT. Protein: CASTKDGVDTQYF.

The chain employs TRBV5-5 and TRBJ1-1; D unclear. The ends were cut back, 4 bases at V and 7 bases at J, with 14 bases in the middle. The germline V gene encodes CDR1 SGHKS and CDR2 YYEKEE (reference sequence). This CDR3 is 13 amino acids long. In DNA, the CDR3 is TGTGCCAGCAGCCCCTGGGCGGACGGTGAAGCTTTCTTT. This sequence encodes CASSPWADGEAFF.

This chain links TRBV6-2 or TRBV6-3 with TRBJ2-7; 9 nucleotides align to TRBD2. The J segment lost 4 bases and the V segment lost 4 bases, leaving 11 bases of the junction unmatched. The CDR3 length is 16 residues. The V gene's germline CDR1 is MNHEY and CDR2 SVGEGT. CDR3 residues: CASSSAGGPVTYEQYF. The DNA for the CDR3 is TGTGCCAGCAGTTCTGCGGGGGGGCCAGTGACATACGAGCAGTACTTC.

This clonotype was counted many times. The V and J genes are TRBV25-1 and TRBJ1-2, with 9 bases aligning to TRBD1. Germline loops: CDR1 MGHDK, CDR2 SYGVNS. The CDR3 runs 15 residues. The V gene end was trimmed by 8 bases and the J gene end by 6 bases; junction bases not matched to a gene: 13. This CDR3 reads CASLPRDRENHGYTF. As DNA, the CDR3 is TGTGCCAGCCTTCCCAGGGACAGGGAAAATCATGGCTACACCTTC.

This clonotype appeared many times. The chain couples TRBV27 to TRBJ2-7, with D maybe TRBD2 (6 bases). Germline CDR1 and CDR2: MNHEY and SMNVEV (reference sequence). The CDR3 length is 13 residues. The V end lost 2 bases, the J end lost 9 bases, and 14 bases lay between the germline ends. The CDR3, as DNA: TGTGCCAGCAGTTTAAGACTAGATGGTGTGCAGTACTTC. Protein sequence: CASSLRLDGVQYF.

Notes on this clonotype: Compared with germline, one end of the junction differs, possibly owing to a read error. The chain has TRBV5-1 and TRBJ2-5; D remains ambiguous. The CDR3 runs to 11 residues. Germline values: CDR1 SGHRS, CDR2 YFSETQ. CDR3 in amino acids: CTSSSGETQYF. CDR3 coding DNA: TGCACCAGCAGCTCCGGAGAGACCCAGTACTTC.

This clonotype has a handful of counts. The chain links TRBV5-1 to TRBJ2-7, with D possibly matching TRBD1 (6 bases). This CDR3 contains 17 residues. The V and J ends lost 0 bases and 5 bases respectively, with 21 bases between them. CDR1 and CDR2 from the germline V gene are SGHRS and YFSETQ. CDR3 sequence reads: CASSLGHRDLQGNEQYF. Here the CDR3 DNA reads TGCGCCAGCAGCTTGGGCCACAGGGACCTCCAGGGGAACGAGCAGTACTTC.

The chain is built from TRBV12-3 or TRBV12-4 and TRBJ2-7; 10 bases are shared with TRBD1. The junction had 12 bases not matched to a gene; V was cut back by 4 bases and J by 6 bases. This CDR3 comprises 16 residues. The chain's CDR3 is CASSSTPGTGDSEQYF. The CDR3 DNA reads as TGTGCCAGCAGTTCTACCCCCGGGACAGGGGATTCCGAGCAGTACTTC.

CDR3 coding DNA: TGTGCCAGCAGCGTAGCGAGGGATACGCAGTATTTT. This translates into CASSVARDTQYF. The chain uses TRBV9 and TRBJ2-3; D unclear. V was cut by 0 bases and J by 6 bases, with 5 bases left in between. From germline, CDR1 is SGDLS and CDR2 YYNGEE. The CDR3 contains 12 residues.

CDR3 protein: CASSFPTYSSGANVLTF. Here the CDR3 DNA reads TGTGCCAGCAGTTTCCCCACCTACAGCTCTGGGGCCAACGTCCTGACTTTC. The chain employs TRBV12-3 or TRBV12-4 and TRBJ2-6, with D uncertain. V lost 3 bases and J 0 bases, leaving 12 bases between the germline ends. This CDR3 has 17 residues.

This clonotype was seen at least ten times. V and J are TRBV12-3 or TRBV12-4 and TRBJ2-3, with a tentative D call TRBD1 (6 bases). This CDR3 has 15 amino acids. The germline V and J ends were trimmed by 6 bases and 4 bases, with 17 bases remaining between them. The chain's CDR3 is CASRDRTTGADTQYF. The CDR3 DNA sequence: TGTGCCAGCAGGGACAGAACCACGGGCGCAGATACGCAGTATTTT.

This clonotype appeared a few times. The chain joins TRBV12-3 or TRBV12-4 to TRBJ1-2; unclear D gene. This CDR3 has 15 residues. Trimming stripped 5 bases from V and 4 bases from J, with 17 bases between. The CDR3 bases are TGTGCCAGCAGTCCCGAGAGGTCCTCTCCCTATGGCTACACCTTC. Translating it yields CASSPERSSPYGYTF.

This clonotype was picked up one time. The rearrangement uses TRBV28 and TRBJ2-3; the D is unclear. The V gene's germline CDR1 is MDHEN and CDR2 SYDVKM. This CDR3 region has 19 residues. V lost 3 bases and J lost 2, with 24 bases in between. Written as DNA, the CDR3 is TGTGCCAGCAGTTTGTTTGGTACCTTGGGATCGTCCATCACAGATACGCAGTATTTT. Translating gives CASSLFGTLGSSITDTQYF.

V usage is TRBV5-1 and J usage is TRBJ1-2; D is unresolved. V gave up 4 bases and J gave up 8 bases, with 18 bases separating them. The CDR3 has 14 residues. Germline loops: CDR1 SGHRS, CDR2 YFSETQ. The CDR3 region is CASSPAGSPFGYTF. The CDR3 DNA reads as TGCGCCAGCAGCCCCGCGGGGAGCCCATTCGGCTACACCTTC.

This clonotype was seen ten or more times. The rearrangement uses TRBV19 and TRBJ1-2, with unresolved D. V lost 11 bases and J lost 0, with 10 bases in between. This CDR3 comprises 12 residues. Germline V gene data show CDR1 as LNHDA and CDR2 as SQIVND (reference sequence). The CDR3 region is CAVSTANYGYTF. CDR3 DNA sequence: TGTGCCGTCTCGACCGCTAACTATGGCTACACCTTC.

This clonotype was seen many times. CDR3 loop: CSAPEVRAGGPEQYF. For the CDR3, the DNA is TGCAGTGCTCCCGAGGTTCGAGCGGGGGGACCCGAGCAGTACTTC. The chain carries TRBV20-1 and TRBJ2-7, with 9 nucleotides matching TRBD2. Germline trimming cut 5 bases from V and 6 bases from J; bases unmatched to any gene: 14. The CDR3 is 15 residues long. Germline CDR1 reads DFQATT; CDR2 reads SNEGSKA (reference sequence).

This clonotype occurred many times. The rearrangement joins TRBV3-1 to TRBJ1-2; tentative D call: TRBD1 (6 bases). V was cut by 3 bases and J by 4 bases, with 21 bases left in between. The CDR3 extends over 17 amino acids. The germline V gene has CDR1 LGHDT and CDR2 YNNKEL (reference sequence). The CDR3 protein is CASSHRDKLTRGYGYTF. CDR3 nucleotides: TGTGCCAGCAGCCACCGGGACAAACTTACCCGAGGCTATGGCTACACCTTC.

The CDR3 DNA is TGTGCCAGCAGCCCTAGCGGGGGGGCGTCAGAGACCCAGTACTTC. Translating it yields CASSPSGGASETQYF. The V gene is TRBV3-1, the J gene TRBJ2-5, with 12 positions matching TRBD2. Germline CDR1 LGHDT, CDR2 YNNKEL (reference sequence). The CDR3 has 15 residues. The V gene end was trimmed by 4 bases and the J gene end by 4 bases; junction bases not matched to a gene: 4.

Ten or more counts support this clonotype. The chain links TRBV29-1 to TRBJ1-6; TRBD1 matches 8 bases. CDR1 and CDR2 from the germline V gene are SQVTM and ANQGSEA. V trimming: 6 bases; J trimming: 7 bases; junction bases outside the gene matches: 5. This CDR3 has 13 amino acids. CDR3 loop: CSVADRVNSPLHF. The CDR3 DNA follows: TGCAGCGTCGCGGACAGGGTAAATTCACCCCTCCACTTT.

This clonotype was picked up a small number of times. The chain has TRBV14 and TRBJ2-3, with unresolved D. Germline lookup yields CDR1 SGHDN and CDR2 FVKESK. The CDR3 runs 18 residues. V lost 2 bases, J lost 0 bases, and 18 bases lay in between. Here the CDR3 DNA reads TGTGCCAGCAGCCAATTTTTCGCTATGGACCCTAGCACAGATACGCAGTATTTT. As protein: CASSQFFAMDPSTDTQYF.

In this sample, this clonotype turned up many times. V and J are TRBV28 and TRBJ1-4; TRBD1 is a possible D gene (5 bases). Germline V gene sequence: CDR1 MDHEN, CDR2 SYDVKM. V was trimmed by 6 bases and J by 7 bases, leaving 15 bases between them. CDR3 size: 14 residues. The CDR3 bases are TGTGCCAGCAGCCCCTTGGGGGGGAGTGAAAAACTGTTTTTT. This codes for CASSPLGGSEKLFF.

This clonotype was detected ten times or more. This rearrangement joins TRBV29-1 to TRBJ2-5; D ambiguous. This CDR3 is built from 14 residues. With 1 base removed from V and 1 base from J, the gap between germline ends came to 10 bases. Germline V gives CDR1 SQVTM, CDR2 ANQGSEA. The DNA for the CDR3 is TGCAGCGTTGAAGTAGGGTCTAGCCAAGAGACCCAGTACTTC. It yields the protein CSVEVGSSQETQYF.

The chain combines TRBV6-1 with TRBJ1-3, with a possible D match to TRBD1 (6 bases). CDR1 and CDR2 (germline): MNHNS, SASEGT. The CDR3 loop spans 14 amino acids. The ends were cut back, 1 base at V and 2 bases at J, with 6 bases in the middle. The CDR3 spells CASSEGTAGNTIYF. The DNA for the CDR3 is TGTGCCAGCAGTGAAGGGACAGCTGGAAACACCATATATTTT.

This clonotype appeared many times. The V call is TRBV7-9, the J call TRBJ2-3; D not certain. The CDR3 extends over 12 amino acids. Germline V gives CDR1 SEHNR, CDR2 FQNEAQ (reference sequence). V gave up 1 base and J gave up 4 bases, with 3 bases separating them. This CDR3 is CASSLEADTQYF. As DNA, the CDR3 is TGTGCCAGCAGCTTAGAGGCAGATACGCAGTATTTT.

This clonotype was observed at least ten times. The rearrangement links TRBV27 to TRBJ2-7; tentative D call: TRBD1 (6 bases). Germline V gives CDR1 MNHEY, CDR2 SMNVEV (reference sequence). The V end lost 0 bases, the J end lost 0 bases, and 12 bases lay between the germline ends. The CDR3 covers 16 residues. The CDR3 region is CASSLSGAAVSYEQYF. CDR3 sequence (DNA): TGTGCCAGCAGTTTATCGGGGGCGGCAGTCTCCTACGAGCAGTACTTC.